Following are 20 T cell receptor beta chains from one sample sequenced in a study of blood T cells in healthy people across ages. For the second PCR, which ran for about 7 to 11 cycles, a sample-barcoded 5' primer and a J-beta primer mix were used. Each CDR3 protein gets one entry after TCRdb re-called the 5' RACE reads with MiXCR. The sample shows over 750,000 distinct CDR3 sequences, 20% to 25% of them seen only once. This sample was also put to use in a study of T cells of mothers and their children.

The specimen sequenced was blood. The source is a boy younger than 18 in good health.

V usage is TRBV5-1 and J usage is TRBJ1-1, with TRBD1 matching 8 bases. CDR3 length: 16 amino acids. V shed 3 bases, J shed 1 base, and the junction held 8 bases outside the gene matches. Germline V gene sequence: CDR1 SGHRS, CDR2 YFSETQ. This CDR3 reads CASSYGYRGTNTEAFF. In nucleotides, the CDR3 is TGCGCCAGCAGCTATGGGTACAGGGGGACGAACACTGAAGCTTTCTTT.

This clonotype was recorded a few times. The chain has TRBV6-6 and TRBJ2-5; tentatively, D is TRBD1 (5 bases). This CDR3 is built from 14 residues. Germline assignment: CDR1 MNHNY and CDR2 SVGAGI (reference sequence). V gave up 11 bases and J gave up 5 bases, with 21 bases separating them. CDR3 bases: TGTGCCCACTCGTGGACAACCATGGGGGAGACCCAGTACTTC. Translation gives CAHSWTTMGETQYF.

In this sample, this clonotype turned up a few times. A read error may produce the germline difference seen at one junction end. The chain couples TRBV29-1 to TRBJ1-2; D remains unclear. CDR1 SQVTM and CDR2 ANQGSEA come from the germline V gene. The CDR3 is made up of 13 amino acids. This CDR3 reads CSVVELGSYGCTF. Here the CDR3 DNA reads TGCAGCGTTGTAGAATTGGGAAGTTATGGCTGCACCTTC.

The chain combines TRBV29-1 with TRBJ2-1; 9 nucleotides line up with TRBD2. V was clipped by 4 bases and J by 6 bases; unmatched bases: 7. The CDR3 is 14 amino acids. Germline loops: CDR1 SQVTM, CDR2 ANQGSEA. The CDR3 is CSVVGSGSLNEQFF. CDR3 DNA: TGCAGCGTTGTAGGTAGCGGGAGTCTCAATGAGCAGTTCTTC.

This clonotype was counted only a few times. The chain is built from TRBV29-1 and TRBJ2-1; the match to TRBD2 covers 8 bases. V was pared by 0 bases and J by 9 bases, with 4 bases of the junction left unmatched. CDR1 is SQVTM and CDR2 is ANQGSEA in the germline V gene. The CDR3 is 13 amino acids. CDR3 residues: CSVEDGGAAEQFF. The CDR3 nucleotides are TGCAGCGTTGAAGACGGGGGGGCTGCTGAGCAGTTCTTC.

The chain is built from TRBV3-1 and TRBJ1-5; 7 bases are a match to TRBD1. The CDR3 contains 17 residues. The V gene's germline CDR1 is LGHDT and CDR2 YNNKEL (reference sequence). V shed 3 bases and J 6 bases; nucleotides not matched to a gene: 14. The CDR3 is CASSHGVRQGVTQPQHF. CDR3 nucleotide sequence: TGTGCCAGCAGCCATGGAGTTAGACAGGGAGTCACTCAGCCCCAGCATTTT.

This sequence joins TRBV6-2 or TRBV6-3 and TRBJ2-7; 7 nucleotides match TRBD1. The CDR3 spans 14 residues. Germline values: CDR1 MNHEY, CDR2 SVGEGT. J gave up 3 bases and V 8 bases, and 10 bases lay outside the gene matches. The CDR3 reads CASGRDSYSYEQYF. The CDR3 bases are TGTGCCAGCGGAAGGGACAGTTATAGCTACGAGCAGTACTTC.

The chain employs TRBV12-3 or TRBV12-4 and TRBJ2-1, with 8 positions matching TRBD1. Trimming took 4 bases from V and 8 from J; bases not matched to a gene: 7. The CDR3 loop spans 14 amino acids. CDR3 protein: CASSWDAGGYEQFF. The CDR3 DNA is TGTGCCAGCAGTTGGGATGCAGGGGGCTATGAGCAGTTCTTC.

This clonotype was picked up a small number of times. The V gene is TRBV6-1, the J gene TRBJ2-2, with TRBD1 identical over 8 bases. This CDR3 spans 16 amino acids. V dropped 2 bases and J dropped 1; count of bases not matched to a gene: 3. Germline values: CDR1 MNHNS, CDR2 SASEGT. The CDR3 loop reads CASSERTGWNTGELFF. CDR3 in DNA: TGTGCCAGCAGTGAACGGACAGGGTGGAACACCGGGGAGCTGTTTTTT.

A few counts support this clonotype. This sequence joins TRBV9 and TRBJ2-2; D gene uncertain. CDR1 SGDLS and CDR2 YYNGEE come from the germline V gene. The CDR3 has 17 amino acids. V was clipped by 0 bases and J by 0 bases, with 12 bases between them. The CDR3 reads CASSVDARLANTGELFF. In DNA form, the CDR3 reads TGTGCCAGCAGCGTAGATGCGCGACTCGCGAACACCGGGGAGCTGTTTTTT.

This clonotype appeared many times. The rearrangement links TRBV7-2 to TRBJ2-3; D ambiguous. The CDR3 is 13 amino acids. Looked up from germline, CDR1 is SGHTA and CDR2 is FQGNSA. The germline V and J ends were trimmed by 8 bases and 3 bases, with 12 bases remaining between them. CDR3 in DNA: TGTGCCAGCTCACCATCCGGGACAGATACGCAGTATTTT. Translation gives CASSPSGTDTQYF.

CDR3 residues: CASSLSPLGVAGELFF. In DNA form, the CDR3 reads TGTGCCAGCAGCCTCTCCCCCTTAGGCGTCGCCGGGGAGCTGTTTTTT. J is TRBJ2-2 and V is TRBV4-2; D not resolved. The CDR3 is 16 amino acids. Trimming took 4 bases from V and 6 from J, leaving 18 bases between them. The germline gives CDR1 LGHNA, CDR2 YNFKEQ.

This clonotype has only a few counts. CDR3: CASSLVTSGVWEQYF. In nucleotides, the CDR3 is TGTGCCAGCAGCTTAGTAACTAGCGGGGTTTGGGAGCAGTACTTC. The V and J genes are TRBV13 and TRBJ2-7, with TRBD2 identical over 10 bases. Germline V lookup: CDR1 PRHDT, CDR2 FYEKMQ (reference sequence). The CDR3 contains 15 residues. V gave up 1 base and J gave up 7 bases; unmatched junction bases: 7.

This clonotype has just a few counts. V gene TRBV19 combines with J gene TRBJ2-1; TRBD1 matches 7 bases. The CDR3 consists of 14 residues. With 2 bases clipped from V and 4 bases from J, the junction kept 2 bases outside the gene matches. Germline CDR1 LNHDA, CDR2 SQIVND (reference sequence). The DNA for the CDR3 is TGTGCCAGTAGTATACGGGACAGATACAATGAGCAGTTCTTC. Translated: CASSIRDRYNEQFF.

The chain links TRBV4-1 to TRBJ2-5, with D maybe TRBD1 (7 bases). The better agreement between TRBJ2-7 and the DNA end casts doubt on the J call. CDR3 length: 16 residues. Germline V gene data show CDR1 as MGHRA and CDR2 as YSYEKL. As DNA, the CDR3 is TGCGCCAGCAGCCACCGGCAGGGGGGCCAATCCTACGAGCAGTACTTC. Translated, it gives CASSHRQGGQSYEQYF.

This clonotype has a handful of counts. The chain employs TRBV7-9 and TRBJ1-1, with D perhaps TRBD1 (5 bases). Per germline, CDR1 SEHNR and CDR2 FQNEAQ (reference sequence). V was pared by 5 bases and J by 4 bases, with 17 bases between. The CDR3 has 15 residues. In DNA, the CDR3 is TGTGCCAGCAGCGGGTCGGGCCCTCAGGGCACTGAAGCTTTCTTT. Its translation: CASSGSGPQGTEAFF.

This clonotype turned up a few times. This chain links TRBV28 with TRBJ2-1; no firm D call. V lost 5 bases and J lost 9, with 11 bases in between. The V gene's germline CDR1 is MDHEN and CDR2 SYDVKM. This CDR3 spans 12 amino acids. The CDR3 coding sequence is TGTGCCAGCAGTAGTTCACGAAGTGAGCAGTTCTTC. Translated: CASSSSRSEQFF. The full variable domain, with the rest looked up from reference TRBV28 and TRBJ2-1, is DVKVTQSSRYLVKRTGEKVFLECVQDMDHENMFWYRQDPGLGLRLIYFSYDVKMKEKGDIPEGYSVSREKKERFSLILESASTNQTSMYLCASSSSRSEQFFGPGTRLTVL.

This clonotype was seen a few times. J is TRBJ1-1 and V is TRBV4-3, with TRBD1 matching 10 bases. Germline V gives CDR1 LGHNA, CDR2 YSLEER. The J segment lost 5 bases and the V segment lost 0 bases, leaving 6 bases of the junction unmatched. This CDR3 is 16 amino acids long. In DNA, the CDR3 is TGCGCCAGCAGCCAAGACCGGGACAGGGGTTGGACTGAAGCTTTCTTT. Protein product: CASSQDRDRGWTEAFF.

The V call is TRBV12-3 or TRBV12-4, the J call TRBJ1-2, with TRBD1 matching 9 bases. After removal of 4 bases from V and 7 bases from J, the junction contained 4 bases not matched to a gene. The CDR3 has 13 residues. The CDR3 reads CASSWTGDCGYTF. CDR3 bases: TGTGCCAGCAGTTGGACAGGGGACTGTGGCTACACCTTC.

Only a few counts were recorded for this clonotype. The chain combines TRBV6-1 with TRBJ2-5; TRBD2 aligns across 8 bases. Germline trimming cut 7 bases from V and 1 base from J; bases unmatched to any gene: 11. Germline CDR1 reads MNHNS; CDR2 reads SASEGT. This CDR3 has 16 amino acids. CDR3 region: CASMRPLAGLQETQYF. The DNA for the CDR3 is TGTGCCAGCATGAGACCCCTAGCGGGCCTCCAAGAGACCCAGTACTTC.